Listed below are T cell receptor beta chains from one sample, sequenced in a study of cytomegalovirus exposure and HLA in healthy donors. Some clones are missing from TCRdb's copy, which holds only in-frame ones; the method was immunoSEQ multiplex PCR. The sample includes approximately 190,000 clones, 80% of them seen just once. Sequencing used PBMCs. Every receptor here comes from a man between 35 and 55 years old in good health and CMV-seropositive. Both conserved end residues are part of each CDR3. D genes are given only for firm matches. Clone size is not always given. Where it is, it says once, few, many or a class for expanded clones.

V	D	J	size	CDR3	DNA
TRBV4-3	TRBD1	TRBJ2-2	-	CASSQGTGLTGELFF	TGCGCCAGCAGCCAGGGGACAGGTCTTACCGGGGAGCTGTTTTTT
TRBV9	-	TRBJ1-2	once	CASSASPGVKDDYGYTF	TGTGCCAGCAGCGCATCCCCGGGGGTTAAGGACGACTATGGCTACACCTTC
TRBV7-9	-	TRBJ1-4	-	CASSPTPRSVNEKLFF	TGTGCCAGCAGCCCGACTCCCCGCAGTGTAAATGAAAAACTGTTTTTT
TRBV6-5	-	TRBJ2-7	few	CASRPGEHYEQYF	TGTGCCAGCAGGCCCGGGGAACACTACGAGCAGTACTTC
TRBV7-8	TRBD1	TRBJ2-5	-	CASSLIGTGGWETQYF	TGTGCCAGCAGCTTAATTGGGACAGGGGGCTGGGAGACCCAGTACTTC
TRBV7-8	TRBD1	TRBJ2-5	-	CASSSNGQGTQETQYF	TGTGCCAGCAGCTCCAATGGACAGGGTACACAAGAGACCCAGTACTTC
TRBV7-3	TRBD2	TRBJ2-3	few	CASSLGSLASRTDTQYF	TGTGCCAGCAGCTTAGGCTCACTAGCGAGTAGGACAGATACGCAGTATTTT
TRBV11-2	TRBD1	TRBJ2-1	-	CASSSGQGINEQFF	TGTGCCAGCAGCTCGGGACAGGGAATCAATGAGCAGTTCTTC
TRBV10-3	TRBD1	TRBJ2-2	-	CAIRADRGRAGELFF	TGTGCCATCAGGGCTGACAGGGGGCGCGCCGGGGAGCTGTTTTTT
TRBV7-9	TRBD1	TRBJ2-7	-	CASSRTGGFSYEQYF	TGTGCCAGCAGCCGAACAGGGGGATTTTCCTACGAGCAGTACTTC
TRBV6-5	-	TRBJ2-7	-	CASSDTGREQYF	TGTGCCAGCAGTGACACAGGCCGCGAGCAGTACTTC
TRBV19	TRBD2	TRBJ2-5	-	CASSMQTSGGRETQYF	TGTGCCAGTAGTATGCAGACTAGCGGGGGACGAGAGACCCAGTACTTC
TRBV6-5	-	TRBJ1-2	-	CASSYVRGDLGYTF	TGTGCCAGCAGTTACGTCAGGGGCGACTTGGGCTACACCTTC
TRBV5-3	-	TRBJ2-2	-	CARSFYKGRQDKNTGELFF	TGTGCCAGAAGCTTTTATAAGGGTCGACAGGATAAGAACACCGGGGAGCTGTTTTTT
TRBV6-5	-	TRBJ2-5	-	CASSPGGRGETQYF	TGTGCCAGCAGTCCTGGGGGCCGCGGGGAGACCCAGTACTTC
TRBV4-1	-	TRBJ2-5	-	CASSQVATTQETQYF	TGCGCCAGCAGCCAAGTGGCCACTACCCAAGAGACCCAGTACTTC
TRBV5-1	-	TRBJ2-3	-	CASSSTASTDTQYF	TGCGCCAGCAGCTCGACAGCTAGCACAGATACGCAGTATTTT
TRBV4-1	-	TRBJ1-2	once	CASSQGTVAYGYTF	TGCGCCAGCAGCCAAGGGACAGTGGCCTATGGCTACACCTTC